This record covers a single TCR beta chain. What it binds is unknown. The data derive from a study of shared clonotypes between healthy human individuals. The assay used deep level. The data were produced by immunoSEQ multiplex PCR, yet TCRdb's version contains in-frame clones alone and is incomplete. The sample yields about 1.5 million clones, nearly 99% seen once. Subsets obtained from CD4+ cells comprised CD45RA+ naive and CD45RA-negative memory cells. Notes on the study in general: Sorted-subset samples were not fully sequenced, rarefaction indicated. When compared with the clonotypes that were shared by all four sorted-subset donors, the non-shared clonotypes turned out to have lower generation probabilities.

Germline V lookup: CDR1 SGHRS, CDR2 YFSETQ. This CDR3 has 15 amino acids. J lost 4 bases, V lost 3 bases, and 5 bases had no gene match. The chain couples TRBV5-1 to TRBJ2-2, with TRBD2 identical over 8 bases. The receptor was derived from a man aged 30-40 years in good health. The specimen sequenced was naive CD4+ T cells sorted from blood. Subset here: CD45RA+ positively selected. CDR3 nucleotides: TGCGCCAGCAGCTATGCGGGGGGCGGCACCGGGGAGCTGTTTTTT. It yields the protein CASSYAGGGTGELFF. Together with reference TRBV5-1 and TRBJ2-2, the CDR3 gives the full variable domain: KAGVTQTPRYLIKTRGQQVTLSCSPISGHRSVSWYQQTPGQGLQFLFEYFSETQRNKGNFPGRFSGRQFSNSRSEMNVSTLELGDSALYLCASSYAGGGTGELFFGEGSRLTVL.